This T cell receptor (beta chain) was observed in a study of blood T cell repertoires in COVID-19. The authors' processing: Counts of nucleated cells, estimated from reference gene primer amplification, were obtained. TCRdb's copy holds only in-frame clones and misses some; the assay was immunoSEQ multiplex PCR. D and trimming were read from the DNA, whereas the V and J calls and clone size are those reported in that table. Here the sample spans over 55,000 clones, around 86% being singletons. The CDR3 spans 19 residues. Germline trimming cut 4 bases from V and 2 bases from J; bases unmatched to any gene: 11. Germline CDR1 and CDR2: SGHNT and YYREEE (reference sequence). This clone was observed a single time.

Sequencing input: peripheral blood. This sequence joins TRBV5-4 and TRBJ2-1, with 14 bases fitting TRBD2. The origin of this receptor is a man aged 50 or older with active COVID-19. This CDR3 is CASSDGLAGGVRPYNEQFF. In DNA form, the CDR3 reads TGTGCCAGCAGCGATGGACTAGCGGGGGGTGTTAGGCCCTACAATGAGCAGTTCTTC.